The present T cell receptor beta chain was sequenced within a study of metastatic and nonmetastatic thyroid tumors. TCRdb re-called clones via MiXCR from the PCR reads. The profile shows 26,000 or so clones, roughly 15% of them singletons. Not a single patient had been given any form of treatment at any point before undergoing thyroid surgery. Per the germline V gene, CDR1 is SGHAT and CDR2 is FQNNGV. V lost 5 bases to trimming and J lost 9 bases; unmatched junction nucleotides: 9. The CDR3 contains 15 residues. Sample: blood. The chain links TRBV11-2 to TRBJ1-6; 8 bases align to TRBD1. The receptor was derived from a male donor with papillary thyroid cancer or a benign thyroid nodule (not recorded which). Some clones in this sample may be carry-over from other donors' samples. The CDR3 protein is CASSPRTGISSPLHF. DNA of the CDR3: TGTGCCAGCAGCCCACGGACAGGGATTAGTTCACCCCTCCACTTT. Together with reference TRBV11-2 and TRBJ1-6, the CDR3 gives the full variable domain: EAGVAQSPRYKIIEKRQSVAFWCNPISGHATLYWYQQILGQGPKLLIQFQNNGVVDDSQLPKDRFSAERLKGVDSTLKIQPAKLEDSAVYLCASSPRTGISSPLHFGNGTRLTVT.